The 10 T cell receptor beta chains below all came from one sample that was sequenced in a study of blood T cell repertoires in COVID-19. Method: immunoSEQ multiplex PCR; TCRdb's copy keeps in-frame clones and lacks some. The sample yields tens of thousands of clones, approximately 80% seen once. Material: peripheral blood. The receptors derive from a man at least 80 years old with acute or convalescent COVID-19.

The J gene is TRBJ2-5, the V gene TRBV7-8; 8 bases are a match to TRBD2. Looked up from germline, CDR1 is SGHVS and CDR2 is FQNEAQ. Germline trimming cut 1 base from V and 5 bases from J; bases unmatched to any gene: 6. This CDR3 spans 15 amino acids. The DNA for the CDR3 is TGTGCCAGCAGCTTAGGCGGGGGGTGGGAGGAGACCCAGTACTTC. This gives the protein CASSLGGGWEETQYF. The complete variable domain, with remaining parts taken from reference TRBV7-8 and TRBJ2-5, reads GAGVSQSPRYKVAKRGQDVALRCDPISGHVSLFWYQQALGQGPEFLTYFQNEAQLDKSGLPSDRFFAERPEGSVSTLKIQRTQQEDSAVYLCASSLGGGWEETQYFGPGTRLLVL.

This chain's CDR3 is CASSPRGQLTDTQYF. The CDR3 nucleotides are TGTGCCAGCAGCCCACGTGGTCAGTTAACAGATACGCAGTATTTT. The rearrangement links TRBV9 to TRBJ2-3; no firm D call. Germline-derived CDR1 and CDR2 are SGDLS and YYNGEE. Trimming removed 4 bases from V and 3 bases from J, with 15 bases in between. The CDR3 spans 15 residues. Using reference TRBV9 and TRBJ2-3 for the parts outside the CDR3, the full variable domain is DSGVTQTPKHLITATGQRVTLRCSPRSGDLSVYWYQQSLDQGLQFLIQYYNGEERAKGNILERFSAQQFPDLHSELNLSSLELGDSALYFCASSPRGQLTDTQYFGPGTRLTVL.

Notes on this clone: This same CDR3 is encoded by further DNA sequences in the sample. DNA for the CDR3: TGTGCCAGCAGCCTGGGGGCCTCTGGGGCCAACGTCCTGACTTTC. It translates to CASSLGASGANVLTF. The genes are TRBV11-3 and TRBJ2-6, with D tentatively TRBD1 (6 bases). The V end lost 5 bases, the J end lost 0 bases, and 8 bases lay between the germline ends. CDR3 size: 15 residues. Germline V gene lookup returns CDR1 SGHNT and CDR2 YENEEA.

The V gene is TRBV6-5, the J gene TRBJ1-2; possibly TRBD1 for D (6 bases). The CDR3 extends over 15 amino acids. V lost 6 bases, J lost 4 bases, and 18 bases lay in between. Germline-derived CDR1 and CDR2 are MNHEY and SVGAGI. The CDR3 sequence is CASRDKQGSGYGYTF. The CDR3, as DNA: TGTGCCAGCAGAGACAAACAGGGCAGTGGCTATGGCTACACCTTC.

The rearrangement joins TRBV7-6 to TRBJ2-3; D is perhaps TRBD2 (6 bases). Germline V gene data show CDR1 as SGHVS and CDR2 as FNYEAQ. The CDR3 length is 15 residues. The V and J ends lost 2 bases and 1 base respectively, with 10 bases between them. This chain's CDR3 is CASSLSPGGTDTQYF. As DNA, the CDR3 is TGTGCCAGCAGCTTATCTCCGGGAGGCACAGATACGCAGTATTTT.

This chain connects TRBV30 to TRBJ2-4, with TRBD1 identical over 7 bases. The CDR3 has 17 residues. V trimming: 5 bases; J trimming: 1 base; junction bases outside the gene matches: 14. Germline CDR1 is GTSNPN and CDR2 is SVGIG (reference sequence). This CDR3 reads CAWETAGGGVAKNIQYF. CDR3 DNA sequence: TGTGCCTGGGAAACCGCAGGGGGTGGTGTGGCCAAAAACATTCAGTACTTC.

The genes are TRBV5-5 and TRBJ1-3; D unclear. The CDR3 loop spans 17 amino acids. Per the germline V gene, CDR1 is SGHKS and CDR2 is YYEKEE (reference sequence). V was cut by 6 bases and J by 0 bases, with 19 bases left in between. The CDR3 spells CASTSPAQLASGNTIYF. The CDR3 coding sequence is TGTGCCAGCACCTCCCCAGCACAGCTCGCCTCTGGAAACACCATATATTTT.

The CDR3 nucleotides are TGTGCCAGCAGAGTTGGGACAGGGGCCTACAATGAGCAGTTCTTC. Protein sequence: CASRVGTGAYNEQFF. V is TRBV2 and J is TRBJ2-1, with 10 bases aligning to TRBD1. CDR1 is SNHLY, CDR2 FYNNEI, per germline. The V and J ends lost 6 bases and 2 bases, in that order; junction bases with no gene match: 4. The length of the CDR3 is 15 residues.

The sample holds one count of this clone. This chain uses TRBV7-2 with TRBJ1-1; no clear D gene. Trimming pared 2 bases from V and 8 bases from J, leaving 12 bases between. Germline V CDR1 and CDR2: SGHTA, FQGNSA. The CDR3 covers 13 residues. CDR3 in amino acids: CASSLKGGREAFF. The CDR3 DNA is TGTGCCAGCAGCTTAAAGGGAGGGCGGGAAGCTTTCTTT. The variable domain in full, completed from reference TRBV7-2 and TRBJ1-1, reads GAGVSQSPSNKVTEKGKDVELRCDPISGHTALYWYRQSLGQGLEFLIYFQGNSAPDKSGLPSDRFSAERTGGSVSTLTIQRTQQEDSAVYLCASSLKGGREAFFGQGTRLTVV.

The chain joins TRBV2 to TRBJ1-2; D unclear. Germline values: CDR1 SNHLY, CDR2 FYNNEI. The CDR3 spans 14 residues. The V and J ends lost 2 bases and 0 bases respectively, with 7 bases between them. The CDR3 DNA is TGTGCCAGCAGTGAATACGGAGCTAACTATGGCTACACCTTC. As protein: CASSEYGANYGYTF.